This entry lists 13 T cell receptor beta chains sequenced from one sample in a study of blood T cell repertoires in COVID-19 (dated by TCRdb to 2018 to 2020). The method behind the library was the immunoSEQ multiplex PCR assay. Sourced from immuneACCESS, this table was stored by TCRdb with only in-frame sequences that have V and J called. A share of the clones is absent; for the studies checked, an unresolved V gene accounts for under half, and the remainder has no known explanation. In this sample the table shows around 130,000 clones, around 85% of which occur a single time. Of the sample, about a sixth is held by the ten largest clones. The sample was peripheral blood. The receptor source for this set is a woman over 75 with acute or convalescent COVID-19.

The rearrangement joins TRBV3-1 (or the pseudogene TRBV3-2) to TRBJ1-1; 8 bases fit TRBD1. With 4 bases clipped from V and 8 bases from J, the junction kept 6 bases outside the gene matches. Germline CDR1 and CDR2: LGHDT and YNNKEL (reference sequence). The CDR3 is 13 amino acids. CDR3 nucleotides: TGTGCCAGCAGCCGGACAGGGTTGCTGGAAGCTTTCTTT. Translating it yields CASSRTGLLEAFF.

V and J are TRBV6-2 or TRBV6-3 and TRBJ2-5; no firm D call. V lost 2 bases and J 2 bases, leaving 6 bases between the germline ends. The CDR3 spans 13 residues. Germline V gene lookup returns CDR1 MNHEY and CDR2 SVGEGT. As DNA, the CDR3 is TGTGCCAGCAGTTACCTCGGTCAAGAGACCCAGTACTTC. It translates to CASSYLGQETQYF.

The rearrangement uses TRBV18 and TRBJ1-2, with a possible D match to TRBD1 (6 bases). Germline loops: CDR1 KGHSH, CDR2 LQKENI. V was shortened by 4 bases and J by 6 bases, with 9 bases between the two germline ends. This CDR3 has 12 residues. CDR3 residues: CASSQGVDGYTF. The CDR3 bases are TGTGCCAGCTCACAGGGGGTGGATGGCTACACCTTC.

This clone was seen just once. This chain links TRBV9 with TRBJ2-3; D is possibly TRBD1 (5 bases). The CDR3 totals 14 residues. Germline CDR1 is SGDLS and CDR2 is YYNGEE. V was clipped by 5 bases and J by 3 bases, with 13 bases between them. DNA for the CDR3: TGTGCCAGCAGTACCCAGGGTTTTACAGATACGCAGTATTTT. It is translated as CASSTQGFTDTQYF.

This chain connects TRBV11-2 to TRBJ1-1, with a weak D call TRBD1 (5 bases). Trimming cost V 7 bases and J 4 bases, with 7 bases left between them. The CDR3 contains 11 residues. The germline CDR1 and CDR2 sequences are SGHAT and FQNNGV. CDR3 region: CASIQGTEAFF. The CDR3 DNA follows: TGTGCCAGCATCCAGGGCACTGAAGCTTTCTTT.

V and J are TRBV28 and TRBJ1-1, with D unclear. CDR1 and CDR2 (germline): MDHEN, SYDVKM. CDR3 length equals 14 residues. Trimming removed 2 bases from V and 0 bases from J, with 7 bases in between. DNA for the CDR3: TGTGCCAGCAGTTTAGTACATCTGAACACTGAAGCTTTCTTT. Its translation is CASSLVHLNTEAFF.

The chain combines TRBV19 with TRBJ1-6; 7 nucleotides match TRBD1. The CDR3 length is 14 residues. Trimming cost V 6 bases and J 9 bases; bases outside gene matches: 8. Germline lookup yields CDR1 LNHDA and CDR2 SQIVND (reference sequence). The CDR3 bases are TGTGCCAGTAGACCTGAGACAGGGCTTTCACCCCTCCACTTT. Translation gives CASRPETGLSPLHF.

This chain links TRBV7-2 with TRBJ2-4, with TRBD2 identical over 7 bases. The CDR3 is made up of 17 amino acids. J gave up 3 bases and V 2 bases, and 10 bases lay outside the gene matches. Germline V lookup: CDR1 SGHTA, CDR2 FQGNSA. The CDR3 bases are TGTGCCAGCAGCTTAACTGGGAGGGCCAATGGCAAAAACATTCAGTACTTC. As protein: CASSLTGRANGKNIQYF.

The V call is TRBV5-5, the J call TRBJ1-5; D possibly corresponds to TRBD1 (5 bases). Trimming took 0 bases from V and 7 from J, leaving 14 bases between them. This CDR3 contains 15 residues. Looked up from germline, CDR1 is SGHKS and CDR2 is YYEKEE (reference sequence). The CDR3 DNA reads as TGTGCCAGCAGCTTGGGACAGACACCCCGCCAGCCCCAGCATTTT. It specifies CASSLGQTPRQPQHF.

J is TRBJ1-4 and V is TRBV5-1; 7 bases are shared with TRBD1. Trimming cost V 4 bases and J 3 bases; bases outside gene matches: 6. Germline CDR1 reads SGHRS; CDR2 reads YFSETQ. The CDR3 is 15 amino acids. The CDR3 protein is CASSDRQGANEKLFF. DNA of the CDR3: TGCGCCAGCAGCGACCGACAGGGAGCTAATGAAAAACTGTTTTTT.

The gene calls are TRBV30 and TRBJ1-1; unclear D gene. V lost 8 bases to trimming and J lost 0 bases, with 13 bases between them. Germline V gene data show CDR1 as GTSNPN and CDR2 as SVGIG (reference sequence). The CDR3 contains 13 residues. CDR3 DNA sequence: TGTGCCACCTTCCTCCACATGAACACTGAAGCTTTCTTT. Amino acids: CATFLHMNTEAFF.

The chain recombines TRBV6-5 with TRBJ1-1; tentatively, D is TRBD1 (5 bases). Trimming stripped 0 bases from V and 11 bases from J, with 10 bases between. The germline V gene has CDR1 MNHEY and CDR2 SVGAGI. This CDR3 has 12 residues. CDR3 region: CASSYSAGTAFF. For the CDR3, the DNA is TGTGCCAGCAGTTACTCGGCGGGGACGGCTTTCTTT.

The CDR3 here is CASSPDRGNPYGTEAFF. CDR3 sequence (DNA): TGCGCCAGCAGCCCGGACAGGGGTAACCCTTATGGGACTGAAGCTTTCTTT. The rearrangement uses TRBV5-1 and TRBJ1-1; 9 bases are a match to TRBD1. Germline V gene lookup returns CDR1 SGHRS and CDR2 YFSETQ. Trimming removed 4 bases from V and 5 bases from J; junction bases left unmatched: 15. This CDR3 comprises 17 residues.